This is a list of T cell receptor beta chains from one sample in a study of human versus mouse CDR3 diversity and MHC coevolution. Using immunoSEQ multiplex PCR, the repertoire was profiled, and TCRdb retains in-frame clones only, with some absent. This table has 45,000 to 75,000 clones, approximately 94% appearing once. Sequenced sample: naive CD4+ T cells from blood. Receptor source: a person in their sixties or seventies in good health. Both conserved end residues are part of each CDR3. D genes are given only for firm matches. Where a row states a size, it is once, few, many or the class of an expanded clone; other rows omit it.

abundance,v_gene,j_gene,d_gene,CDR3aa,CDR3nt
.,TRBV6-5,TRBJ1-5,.,CASRQTGLRRQPQHF,TGTGCCAGCAGACAAACAGGTCTCCGTCGTCAGCCCCAGCATTTT
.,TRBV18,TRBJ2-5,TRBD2,CASSPVLAGGETQYF,TGTGCCAGCTCACCTGTGCTAGCGGGAGGAGAGACCCAGTACTTC
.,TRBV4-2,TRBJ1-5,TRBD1,CASSQGQGQPQHF,TGTGCCAGCAGCCAAGGACAGGGTCAGCCCCAGCATTTT
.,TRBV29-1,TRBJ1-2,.,CSVGQFQGGYTF,TGCAGCGTTGGACAGTTCCAGGGTGGCTACACCTTC
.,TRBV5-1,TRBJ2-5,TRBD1,CATAPTGYQETQYF,TGCGCCACCGCGCCGACAGGGTACCAAGAGACCCAGTACTTC
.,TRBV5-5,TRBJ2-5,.,CASSFTREETQYF,TGTGCCAGCAGCTTTACTAGGGAAGAGACCCAGTACTTC
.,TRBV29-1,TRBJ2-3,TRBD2,CSARWGGADTQYF,TGCAGCGCCCGCTGGGGGGGTGCGGATACGCAGTATTTT
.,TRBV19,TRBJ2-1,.,CASTNRAPSYNEQFF,TGTGCCAGTACGAACAGGGCTCCCTCCTACAATGAGCAGTTCTTC
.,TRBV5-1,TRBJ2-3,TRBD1,CASSSGGKGTDTQYF,TGCGCCAGCAGCTCAGGGGGTAAGGGCACAGATACGCAGTATTTT
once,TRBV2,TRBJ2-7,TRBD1,CASLGQGSYEQYF,TGTGCCAGCCTGGGACAGGGATCCTACGAGCAGTACTTC
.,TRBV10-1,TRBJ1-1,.,CASSEGARVAFF,TGCGCCAGCAGTGAAGGAGCCAGGGTTGCTTTCTTT
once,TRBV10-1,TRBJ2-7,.,CASSDSRISYEQYF,TGCGCCAGCAGTGACTCGCGGATCTCCTACGAGCAGTACTTC
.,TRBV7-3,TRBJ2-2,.,CASSPSAVNTGELFF,TGTGCCAGCAGCCCCTCAGCGGTTAACACCGGGGAGCTGTTTTTT
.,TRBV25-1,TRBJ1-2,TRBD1,CASSESETGPYTF,TGTGCCAGCAGTGAATCGGAGACAGGGCCCTACACCTTC
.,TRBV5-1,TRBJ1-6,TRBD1,CASSSDRGNSPLHF,TGCGCCAGCAGCTCGGACAGGGGGAATTCACCCCTCCACTTT
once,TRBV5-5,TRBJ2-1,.,CASSLVSVSYNEQFF,TGTGCCAGCAGCTTGGTTTCGGTCTCCTACAATGAGCAGTTCTTC
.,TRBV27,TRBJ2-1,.,CASSQFNEQFF,TGTGCCAGCAGTCAATTCAATGAGCAGTTCTTC
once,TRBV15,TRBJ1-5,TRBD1,CATSRDLTGGAQPQHF,TGTGCCACCAGCAGAGACCTGACAGGGGGCGCTCAGCCCCAGCATTTT
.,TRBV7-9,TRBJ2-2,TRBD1,CASSSVVGTVTGELFF,TGTGCCAGCAGCTCGGTGGTGGGGACAGTCACCGGGGAGCTGTTTTTT
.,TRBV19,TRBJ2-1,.,CASSAVTSASSYNEQFF,TGTGCCAGTAGTGCCGTGACCAGCGCCAGCTCCTACAATGAGCAGTTCTTC
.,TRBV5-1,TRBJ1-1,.,CASSSGANTEAFF,TGCGCCAGCAGCTCCGGAGCGAACACTGAAGCTTTCTTT
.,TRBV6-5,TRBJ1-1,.,CASSYSRSPEAFF,TGTGCCAGCAGTTACTCGAGGAGTCCTGAAGCTTTCTTT
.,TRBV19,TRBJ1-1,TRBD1,CASSIRGLAEAFF,TGTGCCAGTAGTATAAGGGGGCTTGCTGAAGCTTTCTTT
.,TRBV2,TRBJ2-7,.,CASTGSQTAYEQYF,TGTGCCAGCACAGGATCTCAGACCGCCTACGAGCAGTACTTC
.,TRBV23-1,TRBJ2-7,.,CASPDSSCEQYF,TGCGCCAGCCCCGACAGTTCGTGCGAGCAGTACTTC
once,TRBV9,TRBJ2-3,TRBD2,CASSLGLAGGADTQYF,TGTGCCAGCAGCCTCGGACTAGCGGGAGGGGCAGATACGCAGTATTTT
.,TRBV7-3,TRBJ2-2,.,CASSPTTVTTGELFF,TGTGCCAGCAGCCCTACGACAGTTACCACCGGGGAGCTGTTTTTT
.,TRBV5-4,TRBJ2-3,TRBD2,CASTKGGLAGVDTQYF,TGTGCCAGCACCAAGGGGGGACTAGCGGGAGTAGATACGCAGTATTTT
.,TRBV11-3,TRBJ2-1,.,CASSVGATHNEQFF,TGTGCCAGCAGTGTGGGGGCCACCCACAATGAGCAGTTCTTC
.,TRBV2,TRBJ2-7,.,CASSRQWEQYF,TGTGCCAGCAGTCGACAGTGGGAGCAGTACTTC
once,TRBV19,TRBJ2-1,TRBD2,CASSIDRAGGPIGEQFF,TGTGCCAGTAGTATAGACCGGGCGGGAGGCCCCATCGGGGAGCAGTTCTTC
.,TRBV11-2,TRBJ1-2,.,CASSLERVLGYTF,TGTGCCAGCAGCTTAGAAAGAGTTTTGGGCTACACCTTC
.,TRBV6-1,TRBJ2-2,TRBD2,CASSLGLANTGELFF,TGTGCCAGCAGCCTGGGACTAGCCAACACCGGGGAGCTGTTTTTT
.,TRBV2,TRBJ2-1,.,CASSILGLAGNNEQFF,.
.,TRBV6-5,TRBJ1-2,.,CASSWAGTAYGYTF,TGTGCCAGCAGTTGGGCCGGGACTGCTTATGGCTACACCTTC
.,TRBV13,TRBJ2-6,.,CASSLEAGRQSGANVLTF,TGTGCCAGCAGCTTAGAGGCGGGTAGGCAATCTGGAGCCAACGTCCTGACTTTC
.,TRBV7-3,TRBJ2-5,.,CASSYQGGRGETQYF,TGTGCCAGCAGCTACCAAGGGGGGAGGGGAGAGACCCAGTACTTC
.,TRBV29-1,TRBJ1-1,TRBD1,CSVGRNRGNTEAFF,TGCAGCGTTGGGAGGAACAGGGGTAACACTGAAGCTTTCTTT
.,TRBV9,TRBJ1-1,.,CASSVTALNTEAFF,TGTGCCAGCAGCGTTACAGCTTTGAACACTGAAGCTTTCTTT
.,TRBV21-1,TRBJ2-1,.,CASSKDRTSGRGNEQFF,TGTGCCAGCAGCAAAGATAGGACTAGCGGGAGGGGGAATGAGCAGTTCTTC
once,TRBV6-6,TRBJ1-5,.,CASSPQGNQPQHF,TGTGCCAGCAGTCCCCAGGGAAATCAGCCCCAGCATTTT
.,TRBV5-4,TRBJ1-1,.,CASTRGAEAFF,TGTGCCAGCACCCGGGGGGCTGAAGCTTTCTTT
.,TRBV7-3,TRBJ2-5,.,CASSSSGTLGETQYF,TGTGCCAGCAGCTCCTCCGGGACTCTGGGAGAGACCCAGTACTTC
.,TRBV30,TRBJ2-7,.,CAWSVRDGSLDEQYF,TGTGCCTGGAGTGTAAGGGATGGGAGCCTCGACGAGCAGTACTTC
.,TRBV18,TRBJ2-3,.,CASSPPVAVPSDTQYF,TGTGCCAGCTCACCCCCAGTTGCGGTGCCTTCAGATACGCAGTATTTT
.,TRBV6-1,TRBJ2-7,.,CASGAAVHEQYF,TGTGCCAGCGGAGCGGCTGTACACGAGCAGTACTTC
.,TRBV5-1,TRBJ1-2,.,CASSLEGPPNYGYTF,TGCGCCAGCAGCTTGGAGGGGCCTCCTAACTATGGCTACACCTTC
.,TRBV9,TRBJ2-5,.,CASSVDPAQGDQYF,TGTGCCAGCAGCGTAGACCCCGCTCAAGGGGACCAGTACTTC
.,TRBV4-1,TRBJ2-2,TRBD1,CASSAGDRGNTGELFF,TGCGCCAGCAGCGCGGGGGACAGGGGAAACACCGGGGAGCTGTTTTTT
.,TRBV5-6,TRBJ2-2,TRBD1,CASSLGQGVFTGELFF,TGTGCCAGCAGCTTGGGGCAGGGGGTATTCACCGGGGAGCTGTTTTTT
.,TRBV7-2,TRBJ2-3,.,CASSPQSTDTQYF,TGTGCCAGCAGCCCTCAGAGCACAGATACGCAGTATTTT
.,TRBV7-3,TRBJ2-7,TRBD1,CASSLGGQSSYEQYF,TGTGCCAGCAGCTTAGGGGGACAGAGCTCCTACGAGCAGTACTTC
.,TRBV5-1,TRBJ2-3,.,CASSPSPGTTDTQYF,TGCGCCAGCAGCCCCTCCCCGGGAACCACAGATACGCAGTATTTT
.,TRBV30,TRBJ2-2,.,CAWRHRAQGELFF,TGTGCCTGGAGGCACAGGGCGCAGGGGGAGCTGTTTTTT
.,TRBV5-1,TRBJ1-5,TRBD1,CASSLTGDSNQPQHF,TGCGCCAGCAGCTTGACAGGGGATAGCAATCAGCCCCAGCATTTT